The 14 T cell receptor beta chains presented below share a single source sample, sequenced in a study of blood T cell repertoires in COVID-19. Profiled with immunoSEQ multiplex PCR; TCRdb holds only in-frame clones, not every one. The repertoire holds about 140,000 clones, with about four fifths as singletons. Sequenced: peripheral blood. These receptors came from a man in his 70s who had recovered from COVID-19.

This clone has a single count. This chain connects TRBV5-1 to TRBJ1-1; D unresolved. Trimming stripped 4 bases from V and 1 base from J, with 11 bases between. This CDR3 spans 14 amino acids. CDR1 and CDR2 (germline): SGHRS, YFSETQ. The CDR3 DNA is TGCGCCAGCAGCGAGGGAGCTCGGAACACTGAAGCTTTCTTT. Translating gives CASSEGARNTEAFF.

J is TRBJ2-3 and V is TRBV11-2; D is unresolved. V was shortened by 5 bases and J by 4 bases, with 10 bases between the two germline ends. The CDR3 sequence is 13 residues long. Looked up from germline, CDR1 is SGHAT and CDR2 is FQNNGV. The CDR3 protein is CASSPELADTQYF. CDR3 DNA: TGTGCCAGCAGCCCCGAGTTAGCAGATACGCAGTATTTT.

The chain combines TRBV4-1 with TRBJ2-7; TRBD2 is a possible D gene (6 bases). The CDR3 is 15 residues long. Germline CDR1 MGHRA, CDR2 YSYEKL. V lost 1 base, J lost 0 bases, and 10 bases lay in between. CDR3 nucleotide sequence: TGCGCCAGCAGCCAAGTCGGAGGGGCCTCCTACGAGCAGTACTTC. This sequence encodes CASSQVGGASYEQYF.

The chain joins TRBV7-7 to TRBJ2-2, with a weak D call TRBD1 (6 bases). Looked up from germline, CDR1 is SSHAT and CDR2 is FNYEAQ (reference sequence). This CDR3 comprises 13 residues. V lost 10 bases, J lost 2 bases, and 11 bases lay in between. This chain's CDR3 is CATPGGNTGELFF. DNA for the CDR3: TGTGCCACCCCTGGGGGCAACACCGGGGAGCTGTTTTTT.

V gene TRBV10-3 combines with J gene TRBJ1-1; D may be TRBD1 (6 bases). Germline assignment: CDR1 ENHRY and CDR2 SYGVKD. The CDR3 is made up of 13 amino acids. V was clipped by 0 bases and J by 7 bases, with 9 bases between them. In nucleotides, the CDR3 is TGTGCCATCAGTGAGTCGGGACACCTTGAAGCTTTCTTT. Translated, it gives CAISESGHLEAFF.

V gene TRBV18 combines with J gene TRBJ2-5, with 8 bases identical to TRBD2. The length of the CDR3 is 15 residues. Germline-derived CDR1 and CDR2 are KGHSH and LQKENI. Germline trimming cut 4 bases from V and 1 base from J; bases unmatched to any gene: 5. This CDR3 reads CASSQLSGIQETQYF. CDR3 DNA sequence: TGTGCCAGCTCACAGCTTAGCGGGATCCAAGAGACCCAGTACTTC.

With regard to this clone: One junction end disagrees with the germline gene, perhaps due to a read error. This chain uses TRBV19 with TRBJ1-1; D unresolved. Germline CDR1 is LNHDA and CDR2 is SQIVND (reference sequence). CDR3 size: 14 residues. CDR3 loop: CASSTRSPNSEAFF. The CDR3 DNA follows: TGTGCCAGTAGTACCCGGTCGCCGAACTCTGAAGCTTTCTTT.

The rearrangement links TRBV7-8 to TRBJ1-2; D perhaps matches TRBD1 (5 bases). In germline, CDR1 is SGHVS, CDR2 FQNEAQ. The germline V and J ends were trimmed by 5 bases and 3 bases, with 10 bases remaining between them. The CDR3 is 13 amino acids. The CDR3 protein is CASSVWGDYGYTF. Written as DNA, the CDR3 is TGTGCCAGCAGCGTATGGGGGGACTATGGCTACACCTTC.

The rearrangement joins TRBV2 to TRBJ2-7; 10 bases map to TRBD2. In germline, CDR1 is SNHLY, CDR2 FYNNEI. With 8 bases clipped from V and 3 bases from J, the junction kept 10 bases outside the gene matches. This CDR3 has 15 residues. CDR3 loop: CASAQHRLAGYEQYF. CDR3 DNA: TGTGCCAGCGCCCAACACAGACTAGCGGGCTACGAGCAGTACTTC.

The gene calls are TRBV5-4 and TRBJ1-4; D is undetermined. With 3 bases removed from V and 6 bases from J, the gap between germline ends came to 9 bases. The CDR3 spans 13 residues. Germline V gene sequence: CDR1 SGHNT, CDR2 YYREEE (reference sequence). CDR3 residues: CASSSGIDEKLFF. In nucleotides, the CDR3 is TGTGCCAGCAGCTCCGGGATCGATGAAAAACTGTTTTTT.

This chain connects TRBV4-1 to TRBJ1-6; D is undetermined. Trimming cost V 1 base and J 9 bases, with 10 bases left between them. The length of the CDR3 is 14 residues. CDR1 MGHRA and CDR2 YSYEKL come from the germline V gene. The CDR3 DNA reads TGCGCCAGCAGCCAAGGGCGACGCGGTTCACCCCTCCACTTT. Protein: CASSQGRRGSPLHF.

The chain carries TRBV7-9 and TRBJ2-2; TRBD2 might be the D (6 bases). Germline V gives CDR1 SEHNR, CDR2 FQNEAQ (reference sequence). V dropped 4 bases and J dropped 3 bases, with 15 bases sitting between them. This CDR3 comprises 16 residues. The DNA of the CDR3 is TGTGCCAGCAGCTCGAGGGACGGCGGGGACACCGGGGAGCTGTTTTTT. As protein: CASSSRDGGDTGELFF.

This chain links TRBV6-5 with TRBJ1-1; D not resolved. The CDR3 spans 14 residues. Germline V CDR1 and CDR2: MNHEY, SVGAGI. V was pared by 5 bases and J by 0 bases, with 10 bases between. CDR3 sequence reads: CASSNRLLNTEAFF. The DNA for the CDR3 is TGTGCCAGCAGTAACAGATTACTGAACACTGAAGCTTTCTTT.

This clone was seen more than once but under ten times. The rearrangement joins TRBV19 to TRBJ1-3, with 10 nucleotides matching TRBD1. The CDR3 covers 15 residues. Per germline, CDR1 LNHDA and CDR2 SQIVND (reference sequence). The J segment lost 2 bases and the V segment lost 5 bases, leaving 3 bases of the junction unmatched. The CDR3 coding sequence is TGTGCCAGTAGTCGGGGGACAGGGGCTGGAAACACCATATATTTT. It yields the protein CASSRGTGAGNTIYF.